The 27 T cell receptor beta chains given below trace back to one sample, sequenced in a study of blood T cell repertoires in COVID-19. Sequencing was performed with immunoSEQ multiplex PCR; in TCRdb, only in-frame clones are kept and a portion is missing. The profile shows about 130,000 clones, around nine tenths of them singletons. The specimen was peripheral blood. These receptors all come from a woman older than 75 with acute or convalescent COVID-19.

About this clone itself: The junction departs from the called germline gene at one end, perhaps through a read error. The CDR3 DNA reads TGTGCCAGCAGTTTCCTTCAAGGGAGGGCGAACTTT. Its protein is CASSFLQGRANF. V and J are TRBV12-3 or TRBV12-4 and TRBJ1-6; D gene unclear. The CDR3 covers 12 residues.

This clone was seen only once. For the CDR3, the DNA is TGTGCCAGCAGCCCGGGACAGCCCTATGGCTACACCTTC. This encodes CASSPGQPYGYTF. The chain employs TRBV7-3 and TRBJ1-2; 7 positions agree with TRBD1. Per the germline V gene, CDR1 is SGHTA and CDR2 is FQGTGA. The CDR3 sequence is 13 residues long. Trimming cost V 5 bases and J 4 bases; bases outside gene matches: 4. Supplemented by reference TRBV7-3 and TRBJ1-2, the full variable domain reads GAGVSQTPSNKVTEKGKYVELRCDPISGHTALYWYRQSLGQGPEFLIYFQGTGAADDSGLPNDRFFAVRPEGSVSTLKIQRTERGDSAVYLCASSPGQPYGYTFGSGTRLTVV.

V gene TRBV11-2 combines with J gene TRBJ1-2; no clear D. V was trimmed by 5 bases and J by 7 bases, leaving 11 bases between them. Looked up from germline, CDR1 is SGHAT and CDR2 is FQNNGV. This CDR3 is 12 amino acids long. The CDR3 loop reads CASSPDTGGYTF. Here the CDR3 DNA reads TGTGCCAGCAGCCCAGATACGGGTGGCTACACCTTC.

This clone showed up just once. V usage is TRBV7-9 and J usage is TRBJ1-2; D may be TRBD1 (5 bases). CDR3 length equals 14 residues. CDR1 and CDR2 from the germline V gene are SEHNR and FQNEAQ (reference sequence). The ends were cut back, 7 bases at V and 4 bases at J, with 16 bases in the middle. The CDR3: CASKRGGEAYGYTF. CDR3 sequence (DNA): TGTGCCAGCAAGCGCGGAGGGGAAGCCTATGGCTACACCTTC. The full variable domain, with the rest looked up from reference TRBV7-9 and TRBJ1-2, is DTGVSQNPRHKITKRGQNVTFRCDPISEHNRLYWYRQTLGQGPEFLTYFQNEAQLEKSRLLSDRFSAERPKGSFSTLEIQRTEQGDSAMYLCASKRGGEAYGYTFGSGTRLTVV.

This clone has more than one count but fewer than ten. This chain links TRBV5-4 with TRBJ2-2; 9 nucleotides match TRBD1. The CDR3 totals 15 residues. Germline CDR1 reads SGHNT; CDR2 reads YYREEE (reference sequence). J was trimmed by 3 bases and V by 0 bases; bases with no gene match: 0. In DNA form, the CDR3 reads TGTGCCAGCAGCTTGGGGACAGGGGACACCGGGGAGCTGTTTTTT. This gives the protein CASSLGTGDTGELFF.

The chain combines TRBV2 with TRBJ2-7; D perhaps matches TRBD1 (6 bases). The germline CDR1 and CDR2 sequences are SNHLY and FYNNEI. V was shortened by 0 bases and J by 9 bases, with 18 bases between the two germline ends. The CDR3 is 15 amino acids. For the CDR3, the DNA is TGTGCCAGCAGTGAAGCGCGTGGGGCAGGGGCCCGGCAGTACTTC. Protein: CASSEARGAGARQYF.

This sequence joins TRBV12-3 or TRBV12-4 and TRBJ1-2; D call uncertain. The length of the CDR3 is 13 residues. V lost 0 bases and J lost 2, with 4 bases in between. The CDR3 sequence is CASSLAANYGYTF. In DNA form, the CDR3 reads TGTGCCAGCAGTTTAGCAGCCAACTATGGCTACACCTTC.

The V and J genes are TRBV10-3 and TRBJ1-6, with 8 bases identical to TRBD1. CDR3 length: 15 residues. Germline CDR1 reads ENHRY; CDR2 reads SYGVKD. The V gene end was trimmed by 6 bases and the J gene end by 9 bases; junction bases not matched to a gene: 10. The CDR3 is CAIRPGQGFGSPLHF. DNA of the CDR3: TGTGCCATCAGGCCCGGACAGGGTTTTGGTTCACCCCTCCACTTT.

The chain carries TRBV5-1 and TRBJ1-3; D unresolved. This CDR3 contains 15 residues. The germline CDR1 and CDR2 sequences are SGHRS and YFSETQ. V was trimmed by 0 bases and J by 0 bases, leaving 7 bases between them. CDR3 DNA sequence: TGCGCCAGCAGCTTGGGTTCTGTCTCTGGAAACACCATATATTTT. Its protein product is CASSLGSVSGNTIYF.

This chain joins TRBV6-5 and TRBJ2-7, with unresolved D. CDR1 and CDR2 (germline): MNHEY, SVGAGI. The V end was cut by 2 bases, the J end by 2 bases, with 10 bases between. The CDR3 has 14 residues. The CDR3 loop reads CASSYEVGTYEQYF. CDR3 bases: TGTGCCAGCAGTTACGAGGTCGGCACCTACGAGCAGTACTTC.

V and J are TRBV13 and TRBJ2-1, with 11 nucleotides matching TRBD1. V was pared by 4 bases and J by 6 bases, with 8 bases of the junction left unmatched. CDR3 size: 16 residues. The V gene's germline CDR1 is PRHDT and CDR2 FYEKMQ (reference sequence). The CDR3 DNA reads as TGTGCCAGCAGCTCCCGACCCGGGACAGGGGGCAATGAGCAGTTCTTC. Translated: CASSSRPGTGGNEQFF.

The chain links TRBV7-2 to TRBJ1-1; 8 bases line up with TRBD1. Per the germline V gene, CDR1 is SGHTA and CDR2 is FQGNSA. This CDR3 is built from 15 residues. J was trimmed by 1 base and V by 0 bases; bases with no gene match: 1. Here the CDR3 reads CASSLAGQGNTEAFF. CDR3 nucleotides: TGTGCCAGCAGCTTAGCCGGACAGGGGAACACTGAAGCTTTCTTT.

The J gene is TRBJ2-5, the V gene TRBV11-1; TRBD1 agrees at 7 bases. The CDR3 contains 14 residues. Germline V gene data show CDR1 as SGHAT and CDR2 as FQDESV (reference sequence). The junction had 6 bases not matched to a gene; V was cut back by 3 bases and J by 5 bases. CDR3 region: CASSLGQGVETQYF. The CDR3 region has the DNA TGTGCCAGCAGCTTGGGCCAGGGGGTGGAGACCCAGTACTTC.

Note on this clone: Additional DNA sequences in this sample encode the identical CDR3. The V and J genes are TRBV10-3 and TRBJ1-6; D uncertain. Trimming took 0 bases from V and 9 from J, leaving 3 bases between them. Germline V gene sequence: CDR1 ENHRY, CDR2 SYGVKD. CDR3 length: 12 residues. The CDR3 bases are TGTGCCATCAGTGAGTCTAGTTCACCCCTCCACTTT. It yields the protein CAISESSSPLHF.

This chain links TRBV7-8 with TRBJ2-3; 8 positions match TRBD1. The junction had 5 bases not matched to a gene; V was cut back by 5 bases and J by 4 bases. The CDR3 runs 14 residues. The germline V gene encodes CDR1 SGHVS and CDR2 FQNEAQ. Here the CDR3 reads CASSQGARADTQYF. The DNA for the CDR3 is TGTGCCAGCAGCCAGGGGGCGCGGGCAGATACGCAGTATTTT.

The V gene is TRBV27, the J gene TRBJ2-7; no clear D. Per germline, CDR1 MNHEY and CDR2 SMNVEV (reference sequence). V gave up 2 bases and J gave up 4 bases, with 15 bases separating them. The CDR3 runs to 15 residues. In DNA form, the CDR3 reads TGTGCCAGCAGTTTAGCGGAAACCCCAATTTACGAGCAGTACTTC. Amino acids: CASSLAETPIYEQYF.

This clone was recorded once. The CDR3 DNA reads as TGTGCCAGCAGTGAGAGGACGAGGGCCGAGAGCTCCTACAATGAGCAGTTCTTC. This translates into CASSERTRAESSYNEQFF. This sequence joins TRBV2 and TRBJ2-1; tentatively, D is TRBD2 (5 bases). This CDR3 region has 18 residues. The V gene's germline CDR1 is SNHLY and CDR2 FYNNEI. V lost 3 bases, J lost 0 bases, and 18 bases lay in between.

This clone came up a few times. CDR3 residues: CSVATGASTEAFF. Here the CDR3 DNA reads TGCAGCGTTGCGACAGGAGCGAGCACTGAAGCTTTCTTT. This chain links TRBV29-1 with TRBJ1-1; perhaps TRBD1 as D (6 bases). There are 13 residues in the CDR3. Germline lookup yields CDR1 SQVTM and CDR2 ANQGSEA. V shed 4 bases and J shed 4 bases, with 13 bases lying between them. Variable domain in full (rest from reference TRBV29-1 and TRBJ1-1): SAVISQKPSRDICQRGTSLTIQCQVDSQVTMMFWYRQQPGQSLTLIATANQGSEATYESGFVIDKFPISRPNLTFSTLTVSNMSPEDSSIYLCSVATGASTEAFFGQGTRLTVV.

Of note for this clone: The junction differs from germline at one of its ends, possibly a read error. The chain couples TRBV19 to TRBJ1-4; weak D call: TRBD1 (5 bases). The CDR3 sequence is 15 residues long. Germline lookup yields CDR1 LNHDA and CDR2 SQIVND (reference sequence). The CDR3 here is CASSISGTPNEKLFF. The CDR3 DNA reads TGTGCCAGTAGTATTAGCGGGACGCCTAACGAAAAACTGTTTTTT.

The chain carries TRBV19 and TRBJ2-4, with D unresolved. CDR1 LNHDA and CDR2 SQIVND come from the germline V gene (reference sequence). The CDR3 spans 14 residues. V lost 6 bases, J lost 2 bases, and 11 bases lay in between. CDR3 sequence: CASSPASTKNIQYF. For the CDR3, the DNA is TGTGCCAGTAGCCCCGCATCTACCAAAAACATTCAGTACTTC.

This clone was counted a single time. The CDR3 DNA reads TGTGCCAGCAGTTCTCAAACAGGCACCGGGGAGCTGTTTTTT. Its protein is CASSSQTGTGELFF. The chain joins TRBV7-3 to TRBJ2-2; weak D call: TRBD1 (5 bases). Germline V CDR1 and CDR2: SGHTA, FQGTGA. The CDR3 totals 14 residues. V dropped 6 bases and J dropped 4 bases, with 12 bases sitting between them.

This clone came up once. The chain combines TRBV9 with TRBJ1-2; 8 bases are a match to TRBD1. Germline V gene data show CDR1 as SGDLS and CDR2 as YYNGEE. This CDR3 spans 13 amino acids. Trimming removed 4 bases from V and 3 bases from J; junction bases left unmatched: 2. The chain's CDR3 is CASSSGQDYGYTF. The DNA for the CDR3 is TGTGCCAGCAGCTCGGGACAGGACTATGGCTACACCTTC.

The chain couples TRBV5-1 to TRBJ2-2, with TRBD1 as a possible D gene (6 bases). In germline, CDR1 is SGHRS, CDR2 YFSETQ. V lost 2 bases, J lost 3 bases, and 14 bases lay in between. CDR3 size: 16 residues. The CDR3 protein is CASSFSGTRDTGELFF. Written as DNA, the CDR3 is TGCGCCAGCAGCTTTTCCGGGACAAGGGACACCGGGGAGCTGTTTTTT.

The chain combines TRBV7-8 with TRBJ2-1, with 15 bases aligning to TRBD2. V lost 5 bases to trimming and J lost 5 bases; unmatched junction nucleotides: 13. The CDR3 has 19 residues. CDR1 and CDR2 (germline): SGHVS, FQNEAQ. The CDR3 protein is CASSGRTSGRAGAHNEQFF. DNA of the CDR3: TGTGCCAGCAGCGGTAGGACTAGCGGGAGGGCCGGCGCACACAATGAGCAGTTCTTC.

The rearrangement uses TRBV3-1 (or the pseudogene TRBV3-2) and TRBJ2-7, with D perhaps TRBD1 (6 bases). The ends were cut back, 4 bases at V and 6 bases at J, with 16 bases in the middle. Germline values: CDR1 LGHDT, CDR2 YNNKEL (reference sequence). The CDR3 is made up of 14 amino acids. This chain's CDR3 is CASSLGQSLGEQYF. CDR3 in DNA: TGTGCCAGCAGCCTGGGACAATCCCTTGGCGAGCAGTACTTC.

As regards this clone: The same CDR3 can be traced to other DNA sequences in this sample. The chain uses TRBV5-1 and TRBJ1-5; D is unclear. This CDR3 is built from 14 residues. Germline V lookup: CDR1 SGHRS, CDR2 YFSETQ. V was cut by 0 bases and J by 2 bases, with 6 bases left in between. The CDR3 region has the DNA TGCGCCAGCAGCTTGGGGGGAGGCAATCAGCCCCAGCATTTT. Amino acids: CASSLGGGNQPQHF. The full variable domain, rest sourced from reference TRBV5-1 and TRBJ1-5, is KAGVTQTPRYLIKTRGQQVTLSCSPISGHRSVSWYQQTPGQGLQFLFEYFSETQRNKGNFPGRFSGRQFSNSRSEMNVSTLELGDSALYLCASSLGGGNQPQHFGDGTRLSIL.

The V and J genes are TRBV3-1 (or the pseudogene TRBV3-2) and TRBJ1-1; D remains unclear. CDR1 LGHDT and CDR2 YNNKEL come from the germline V gene (reference sequence). The V and J ends lost 0 bases and 5 bases respectively, with 7 bases between them. This CDR3 spans 13 amino acids. The CDR3, as DNA: TGTGCCAGCAGCCAAGAGGGGAGGACTGAAGCTTTCTTT. Translating it yields CASSQEGRTEAFF.